Described below is a single T cell receptor beta chain sequence and its context. Its antigen is currently unknown. It was with a sample-barcoded 5' primer and a J-beta primer mix that a second PCR of roughly 7 to 12 cycles was run. Via MiXCR, TCRdb re-called the 5' RACE reads, giving one row per CDR3 protein. The sample has approximately 2,000,000 distinct CDR3 sequences, approximately 40% seen once. PBMCs, at least 6 million per sample, were isolated. Extraction of total RNA produced a minimum of 5 micrograms from each sample. This sample is drawn from a study of blood T cells in healthy people across ages. Trimming removed 1 base at V and 0 bases at J, with 19 bases between. This CDR3 is built from 19 residues. Germline V gene data show CDR1 as SGHTA and CDR2 as FQGNSA. Study observations and caveats: Naive T cell percentage showed a strong correlation with the diversity of TCR beta. Higher diversity and more naive CD4+ cells were features of long-lived donors, compared to aged donors.

The chain employs TRBV7-2 and TRBJ2-1; D is possibly TRBD2 (7 bases). The clonotype comes from a human donor in good health. The source material was blood. DNA of the CDR3: TGTGCCAGCAGCTTAGTGGGGGGGCGGGGGCGCTTCTCCTACAATGAGCAGTTCTTC. Residues: CASSLVGGRGRFSYNEQFF.